The 9 T cell receptor beta chains below were found in one sample sequenced in a study of blood T cell repertoires in COVID-19. Data came from immunoSEQ multiplex PCR; TCRdb stores just in-frame clones and leaves some out. Of approximately 170,000 clones listed, approximately 79% are singletons. Sequencing was done on a sample of peripheral blood. The receptors were gathered from a woman older than 75 with acute or convalescent COVID-19.

The chain links TRBV28 to TRBJ2-7; 9 nucleotides line up with TRBD1. The length of the CDR3 is 14 residues. Looked up from germline, CDR1 is MDHEN and CDR2 is SYDVKM. With 7 bases clipped from V and 2 bases from J, the junction kept 6 bases outside the gene matches. In DNA form, the CDR3 reads TGTGCCAGCAAGGGGGGGACAGGGCCCTACGAGCAGTACTTC. Protein sequence: CASKGGTGPYEQYF.

The chain links TRBV28 to TRBJ2-5, with D maybe TRBD2 (5 bases). Germline CDR1 and CDR2: MDHEN and SYDVKM. V lost 2 bases, J lost 6 bases, and 13 bases lay in between. This CDR3 contains 14 residues. The chain's CDR3 is CASSLASGRQTQYF. In DNA, the CDR3 is TGTGCCAGCAGTTTAGCATCGGGAAGACAGACCCAGTACTTC.

The chain recombines TRBV6-5 with TRBJ1-5; TRBD1 is a possible D gene (5 bases). Looked up from germline, CDR1 is MNHEY and CDR2 is SVGAGI. The CDR3 extends over 14 amino acids. V lost 6 bases and J lost 5, with 14 bases in between. CDR3 DNA sequence: TGTGCCAGCAGCCCCGGGGCGGGGCATCAGCCCCAGCATTTT. This gives the protein CASSPGAGHQPQHF.

The V and J genes are TRBV5-1 and TRBJ2-1; D unresolved. The length of the CDR3 is 15 residues. Germline assignment: CDR1 SGHRS and CDR2 YFSETQ. Trimming left V 0 bases short and J 4 bases short, with 11 bases between. In nucleotides, the CDR3 is TGCGCCAGCAGCTTGGGAGACTCCCTATACAATGAGCAGTTCTTC. Amino acids: CASSLGDSLYNEQFF. Looking up the rest from reference TRBV5-1 and TRBJ2-1 gives the full variable domain: KAGVTQTPRYLIKTRGQQVTLSCSPISGHRSVSWYQQTPGQGLQFLFEYFSETQRNKGNFPGRFSGRQFSNSRSEMNVSTLELGDSALYLCASSLGDSLYNEQFFGPGTRLTVL.

The chain employs TRBV5-1 and TRBJ1-2, with a weak D call TRBD1 (6 bases). Germline CDR1 SGHRS, CDR2 YFSETQ. The germline V and J ends were trimmed by 3 bases and 6 bases, with 18 bases remaining between them. The CDR3 has 15 amino acids. CDR3 residues: CASSSSTGLLDGYTF. For the CDR3, the DNA is TGCGCCAGCAGCTCGTCCACAGGGTTGTTGGATGGCTACACCTTC.

This clone was seen a single time. The rearrangement uses TRBV19 and TRBJ1-5; D is uncertain. The CDR3 is 13 amino acids. Per the germline V gene, CDR1 is LNHDA and CDR2 is SQIVND (reference sequence). The V and J ends lost 3 bases and 7 bases respectively, with 10 bases between them. The CDR3 DNA is TGTGCCAGTAGTATTGGAGGGTACCAGCCCCAGCATTTT. Translated: CASSIGGYQPQHF.

For the CDR3, the DNA is TGTGCCAGCAGTTACTCCACCGGTTCTGGAAACACCATATATTTT. This translates into CASSYSTGSGNTIYF. The genes are TRBV6-5 and TRBJ1-3; D unresolved. Germline CDR1 is MNHEY and CDR2 is SVGAGI. The V end was cut by 0 bases, the J end by 1 base, with 7 bases between. The CDR3 runs to 15 residues.

V and J are TRBV7-9 and TRBJ2-3; D may be TRBD2 (5 bases). Germline assignment: CDR1 SEHNR and CDR2 FQNEAQ (reference sequence). The V end was cut by 5 bases, the J end by 0 bases, with 9 bases between. The CDR3 loop spans 14 amino acids. CDR3 coding DNA: TGTGCCAGCAGCCCCGGACTGAGCACAGATACGCAGTATTTT. Its translation is CASSPGLSTDTQYF.

The V and J genes are TRBV19 and TRBJ2-3; TRBD2 aligns across 11 bases. Germline trimming cut 4 bases from V and 6 bases from J; bases unmatched to any gene: 6. Germline V lookup: CDR1 LNHDA, CDR2 SQIVND (reference sequence). The CDR3 length is 15 residues. The CDR3 DNA is TGTGCCAGTAGTAAACTAGCGGGAGTAGGGGATACGCAGTATTTT. Its protein product is CASSKLAGVGDTQYF.